The clone carrying this TCR beta chain was counted only a few times. What it binds is not known. These data originate in a study of blood T cells in healthy people across ages. The wider study: Template switching picked up about one barcoded beta molecule for each two T cells.

Study results and limitations: Fewer expanded clones and more diversity marked long-lived versus aged donors.

Using a J-beta primer mix together with a sample-barcoded 5' primer, a second PCR was run for roughly 7 to 12 cycles. TCRdb analysed the 5' RACE reads with MiXCR anew, one entry per CDR3 protein. The data show fewer than 900,000 distinct CDR3 sequences, 40% to 45% seen once. CDR3 length: 15 residues. Germline V gene data show CDR1 as MGHDK and CDR2 as SYGVNS. The J segment lost 1 base and the V segment lost 2 bases, leaving 4 bases of the junction unmatched. This TCR was recovered from a woman in her sixties in good health. The V call is TRBV25-1, the J call TRBJ2-5; TRBD1 matches 7 bases. The sample was blood. The CDR3 protein is CASSEPRTGQETQYF. In DNA form, the CDR3 reads TGTGCCAGCAGTGAACCCAGGACAGGCCAAGAGACCCAGTACTTC.